This T cell receptor beta chain derives from a study of cytomegalovirus exposure and HLA in healthy donors. CDR1 and CDR2 (germline): LNHNV, YYDKDF (reference sequence). The CDR3 extends over 15 amino acids. J lost 3 bases, V lost 4 bases, and 5 bases had no gene match. Primers for the PCR totalled 60 Vbeta and 13 Jbeta. Methods used by the authors: A later analysis counted roughly 74 million unique TCR beta chains, around 12 million shared. Clones were sequenced by immunoSEQ multiplex PCR, and TCRdb holds only the in-frame ones, with some missing. The V and J calls and clone size are taken from that table; D and trimming were inferred from the DNA. The sample carries around 180,000 clones, 65% to 80% recorded once.

Sequencing was done on a sample of PBMCs. The chain recombines TRBV15 with TRBJ2-2; 7 positions match TRBD1. This TCR was recovered from a woman aged 40 to 55 in good health and CMV-seronegative. CDR3 amino acids: CATSKGTVDTGELFF. The CDR3 region has the DNA TGTGCCACCAGCAAAGGGACAGTAGACACCGGGGAGCTGTTTTTT. The entire variable domain, with the rest obtained from reference TRBV15 and TRBJ2-2, is as follows: DAMVIQNPRYQVTQFGKPVTLSCSQTLNHNVMYWYQQKSSQAPKLLFHYYDKDFNNEADTPDNFQSRRPNTSFCFLDIRSPGLGDTAMYLCATSKGTVDTGELFFGEGSRLTVL.